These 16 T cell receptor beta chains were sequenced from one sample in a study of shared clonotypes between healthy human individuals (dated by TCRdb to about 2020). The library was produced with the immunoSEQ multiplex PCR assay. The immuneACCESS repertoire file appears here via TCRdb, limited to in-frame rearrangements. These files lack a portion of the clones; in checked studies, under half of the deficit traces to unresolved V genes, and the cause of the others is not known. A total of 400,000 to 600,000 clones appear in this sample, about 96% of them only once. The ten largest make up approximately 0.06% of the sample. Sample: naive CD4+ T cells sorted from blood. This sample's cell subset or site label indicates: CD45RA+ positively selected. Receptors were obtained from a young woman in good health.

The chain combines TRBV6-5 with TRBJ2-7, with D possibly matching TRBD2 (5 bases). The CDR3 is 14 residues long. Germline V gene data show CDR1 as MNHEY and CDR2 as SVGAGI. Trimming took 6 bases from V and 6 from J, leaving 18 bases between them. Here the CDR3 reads CASRQRVAGGEQYF. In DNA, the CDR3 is TGTGCCAGCAGACAGCGTGTCGCGGGTGGCGAGCAGTACTTC.

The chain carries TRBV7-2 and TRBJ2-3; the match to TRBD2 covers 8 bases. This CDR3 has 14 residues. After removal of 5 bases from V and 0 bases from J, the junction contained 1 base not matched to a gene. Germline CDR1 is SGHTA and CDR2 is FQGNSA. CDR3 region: CASSPSGSTDTQYF. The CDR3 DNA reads TGTGCCAGCAGCCCTAGCGGGAGCACAGATACGCAGTATTTT.

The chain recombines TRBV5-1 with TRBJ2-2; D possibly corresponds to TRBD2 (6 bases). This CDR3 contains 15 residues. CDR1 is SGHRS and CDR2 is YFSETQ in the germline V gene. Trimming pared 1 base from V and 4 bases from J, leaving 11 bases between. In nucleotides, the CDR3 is TGCGCCAGCAGCTTGCCCCCAGCGGGCACCGGGGAGCTGTTTTTT. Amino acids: CASSLPPAGTGELFF.

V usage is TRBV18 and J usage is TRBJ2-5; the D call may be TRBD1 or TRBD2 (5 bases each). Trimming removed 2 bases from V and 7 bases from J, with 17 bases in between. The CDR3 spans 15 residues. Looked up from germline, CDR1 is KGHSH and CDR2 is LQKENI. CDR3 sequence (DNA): TGTGCCAGCTCACCAGTTGGGGACGCCAAGAGGACCCAGTACTTC. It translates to CASSPVGDAKRTQYF. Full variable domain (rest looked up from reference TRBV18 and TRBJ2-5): NAGVMQNPRHLVRRRGQEARLRCSPMKGHSHVYWYRQLPEEGLKFMVYLQKENIIDESGMPKERFSAEFPKEGPSILRIQQVVRGDSAAYFCASSPVGDAKRTQYFGPGTRLLVL.

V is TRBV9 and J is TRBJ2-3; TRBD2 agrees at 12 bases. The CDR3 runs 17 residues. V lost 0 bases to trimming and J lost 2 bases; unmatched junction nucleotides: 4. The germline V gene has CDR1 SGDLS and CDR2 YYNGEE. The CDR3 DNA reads TGTGCCAGCAGCGTAGCAGGACTAGCGGGAACCACAGATACGCAGTATTTT. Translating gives CASSVAGLAGTTDTQYF.

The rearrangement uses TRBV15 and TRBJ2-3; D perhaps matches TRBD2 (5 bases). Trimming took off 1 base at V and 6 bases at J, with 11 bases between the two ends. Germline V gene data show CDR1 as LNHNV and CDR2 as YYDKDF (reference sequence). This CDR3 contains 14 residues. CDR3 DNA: TGTGCCACCAGCAGAGGACGCACGGGGGATACGCAGTATTTT. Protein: CATSRGRTGDTQYF.

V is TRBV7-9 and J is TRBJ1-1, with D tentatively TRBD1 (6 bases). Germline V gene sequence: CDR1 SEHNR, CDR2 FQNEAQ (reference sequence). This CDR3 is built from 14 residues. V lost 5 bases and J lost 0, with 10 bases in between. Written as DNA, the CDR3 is TGTGCCAGCAGCGTAGGGGGGATGAACACTGAAGCTTTCTTT. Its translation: CASSVGGMNTEAFF.

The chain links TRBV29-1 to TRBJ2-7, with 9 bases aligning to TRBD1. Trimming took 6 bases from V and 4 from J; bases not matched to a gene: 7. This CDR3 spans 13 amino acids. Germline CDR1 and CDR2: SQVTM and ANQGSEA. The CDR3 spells CSVAGTGMYEQYF. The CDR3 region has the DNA TGCAGCGTGGCCGGGACAGGGATGTACGAGCAGTACTTC.

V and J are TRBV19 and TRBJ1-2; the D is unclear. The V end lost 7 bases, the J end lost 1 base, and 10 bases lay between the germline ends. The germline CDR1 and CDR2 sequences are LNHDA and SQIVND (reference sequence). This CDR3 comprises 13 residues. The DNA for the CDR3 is TGTGCCAGTACCCCCCGGGTTAACTATGGCTACACCTTC. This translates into CASTPRVNYGYTF.

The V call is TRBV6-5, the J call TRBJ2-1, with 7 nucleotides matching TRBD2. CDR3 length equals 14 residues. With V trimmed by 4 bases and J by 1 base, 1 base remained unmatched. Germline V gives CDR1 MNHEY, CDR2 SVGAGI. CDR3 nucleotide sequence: TGTGCCAGCAGTTTGGGGGGGTCCTACAATGAGCAGTTCTTC. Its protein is CASSLGGSYNEQFF.

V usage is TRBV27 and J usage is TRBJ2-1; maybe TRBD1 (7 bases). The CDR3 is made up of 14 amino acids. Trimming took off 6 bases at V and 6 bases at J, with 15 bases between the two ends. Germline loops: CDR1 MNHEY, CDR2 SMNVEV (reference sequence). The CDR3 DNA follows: TGTGCCAGCAGCCCAGGGGGGACGCTCAATGAGCAGTTCTTC. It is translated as CASSPGGTLNEQFF.

The CDR3 region is CAFSDRGETQYF. CDR3 in DNA: TGTGCCTTCTCCGACAGGGGGGAGACCCAGTACTTC. This chain uses TRBV30 with TRBJ2-5; 9 bases align to TRBD1. CDR1 is GTSNPN and CDR2 is SVGIG in the germline V gene (reference sequence). The V and J ends lost 7 bases and 5 bases, in that order; junction bases with no gene match: 5. The CDR3 length is 12 residues.

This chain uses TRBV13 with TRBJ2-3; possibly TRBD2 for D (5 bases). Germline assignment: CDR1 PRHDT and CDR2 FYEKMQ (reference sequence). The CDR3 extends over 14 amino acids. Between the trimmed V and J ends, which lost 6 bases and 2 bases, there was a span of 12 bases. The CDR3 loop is CASRRGRSTDTQYF. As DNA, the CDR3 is TGTGCCAGCAGAAGAGGGCGGTCCACAGATACGCAGTATTTT.

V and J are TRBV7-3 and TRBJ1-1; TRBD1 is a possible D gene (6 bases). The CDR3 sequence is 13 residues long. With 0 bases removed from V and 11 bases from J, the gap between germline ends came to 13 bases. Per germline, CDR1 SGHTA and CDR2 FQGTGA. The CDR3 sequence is CASSLTLAGEAFF. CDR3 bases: TGTGCCAGCAGCTTAACGCTCGCAGGGGAGGCTTTCTTT.

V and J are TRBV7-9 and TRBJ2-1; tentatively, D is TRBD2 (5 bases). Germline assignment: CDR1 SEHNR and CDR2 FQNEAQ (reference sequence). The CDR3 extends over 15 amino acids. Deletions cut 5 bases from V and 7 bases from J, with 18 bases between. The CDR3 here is CASSPRGSSVNEQFF. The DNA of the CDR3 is TGTGCCAGCAGCCCTCGGGGTAGTTCGGTTAATGAGCAGTTCTTC.

The CDR3 is CASSEGRGYGYTF. The CDR3 DNA sequence: TGTGCCAGCAGCGAGGGCAGGGGGTATGGCTACACCTTC. The chain combines TRBV6-1 with TRBJ1-2; TRBD1 agrees at 7 bases. CDR1 is MNHNS, CDR2 SASEGT, per germline. The CDR3 loop spans 13 amino acids. Germline trimming cut 6 bases from V and 5 bases from J; bases unmatched to any gene: 6.